The 4 T cell receptor beta chains in this list originate from one sample, sequenced in a study of shared clonotypes between healthy human individuals. The method was immunoSEQ multiplex PCR; TCRdb's version includes in-frame clones alone and lacks a portion of them. Here the sample spans just over 2,000,000 clones, just under 95% being singletons. Naive CD8 cells lacked CD45RO, underwent positive selection for CCR7 and left out terminally differentiated effector memory CD45RA+ cells. The sample was naive CD8+ T cells sorted from blood. These receptors originate from a man aged 18-30 years in good health.

Turning to this clone: Other DNA sequences within the sample encode an identical CDR3. J is TRBJ2-7 and V is TRBV27; D not resolved. The CDR3 totals 13 residues. Germline loops: CDR1 MNHEY, CDR2 SMNVEV (reference sequence). V was cut by 6 bases and J by 0 bases, with 9 bases left in between. CDR3 nucleotides: TGTGCCAGCAGAGGTCTGAGCTCCTACGAGCAGTACTTC. Encoded protein: CASRGLSSYEQYF.

V usage is TRBV4-3 and J usage is TRBJ2-3; no clear D. The V gene's germline CDR1 is LGHNA and CDR2 YSLEER. The CDR3 runs 14 residues. V gave up 0 bases and J gave up 2 bases, with 6 bases separating them. The CDR3 region has the DNA TGCGCCAGCAGCCAAGAAGGGTACACAGATACGCAGTATTTT. This translates into CASSQEGYTDTQYF.

Comment on this clone: The identical CDR3 is also encoded by other nucleotide sequences in the sample. The rearrangement uses TRBV4-1 and TRBJ2-7; TRBD1 is a possible D gene (6 bases). Germline CDR1 MGHRA, CDR2 YSYEKL. V was shortened by 1 base and J by 0 bases, with 10 bases between the two germline ends. The CDR3 runs 15 residues. This CDR3 is CASSQVADSSYEQYF. The CDR3 DNA reads as TGCGCCAGCAGCCAAGTCGCGGACAGCTCCTACGAGCAGTACTTC.

This chain uses TRBV5-8 with TRBJ1-3; D is uncertain. The V end was cut by 2 bases, the J end by 2 bases, with 8 bases between. This CDR3 region has 14 residues. Germline V gene sequence: CDR1 SGHTS, CDR2 YDEGEE. The CDR3 reads CASSLSTAGNTIYF. For the CDR3, the DNA is TGTGCCAGCAGCTTATCGACGGCTGGAAACACCATATATTTT.